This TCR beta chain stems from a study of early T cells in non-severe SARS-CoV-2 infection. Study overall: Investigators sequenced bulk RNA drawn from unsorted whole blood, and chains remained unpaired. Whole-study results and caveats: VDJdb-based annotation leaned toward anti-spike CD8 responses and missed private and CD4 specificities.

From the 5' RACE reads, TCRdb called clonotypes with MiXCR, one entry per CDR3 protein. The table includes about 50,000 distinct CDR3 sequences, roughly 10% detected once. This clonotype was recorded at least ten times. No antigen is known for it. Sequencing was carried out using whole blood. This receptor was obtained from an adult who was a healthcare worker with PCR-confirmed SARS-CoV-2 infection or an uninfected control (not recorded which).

This CDR3 is CASSDGLALSGELFF. The CDR3 DNA reads TGTGCCAGCAGTGACGGGCTAGCCTTATCCGGGGAGCTGTTTTTT. The chain carries TRBV2 and TRBJ2-2; a possible D gene is TRBD2 (5 bases). The CDR3 consists of 15 residues. The ends were cut back, 3 bases at V and 6 bases at J, with 14 bases in the middle. CDR1 and CDR2 (germline): SNHLY, FYNNEI.